These 2 T cell receptor beta chains came from one sample sequenced in a study of shared clonotypes between healthy human individuals. Only in-frame clones appear in the TCRdb table, and some are missing; sequencing was by immunoSEQ multiplex PCR. The sample lists around 2.1 million clones, nearly 97% occurring once. Sequenced material: naive CD4+ T cells sorted from blood. Specified subset: CD45RA+ positively selected. The origin of the receptors is a young man in good health.

The genes are TRBV6-6 and TRBJ1-2, with 8 positions matching TRBD1. Trimming cost V 2 bases and J 0 bases; bases outside gene matches: 5. Germline CDR1 is MNHNY and CDR2 is SVGAGI (reference sequence). The CDR3 consists of 16 residues. For the CDR3, the DNA is TGTGCCAGCAGTTACACGGGACAGGTGACTAACTATGGCTACACCTTC. Amino acid sequence: CASSYTGQVTNYGYTF.

The chain uses TRBV15 and TRBJ1-5; no clear D. V shed 8 bases and J shed 1 base, with 21 bases lying between them. The germline V gene encodes CDR1 LNHNV and CDR2 YYDKDF (reference sequence). The CDR3 has 17 amino acids. CDR3 sequence: CATLQRAGRGSNQPQHF. For the CDR3, the DNA is TGTGCCACCTTACAACGCGCCGGACGGGGAAGCAATCAGCCCCAGCATTTT.